Listed below are T cell receptor beta chains from one sample, sequenced in a study of T cells and copy number aberrations in small-cell lung cancer. Repertoires were generated with immunoSEQ multiplex PCR, while TCRdb's copy carries only in-frame clones and drops some. This sample yields 2,500 to 3,000 clones, of which around 80% are seen a single time; roughly 4.7% belongs to the top ten. The sample was normal tissue next to the tumor. Source of these receptors: a man aged 35-49 years with small cell lung cancer. CDR3s include the opening cysteine and the closing phenylalanine or tryptophan. D genes are given only for firm matches. Only part of the rows carry a size: once, few, many, or a class if the clone is expanded.

V,J,size,D,CDR3,DNA
TRBV7-9,TRBJ2-7,few,TRBD1,CASRGTGGSYEQYF,TGTGCCAGCAGAGGAACAGGGGGAAGCTACGAGCAGTACTTC
TRBV30,TRBJ2-2,once,TRBD2,CAWKRTSGNTGELFF,TGTGCCTGGAAACGCACTAGCGGGAACACCGGGGAGCTGTTTTTT
TRBV10-2,TRBJ1-3,few,NA,CASSDAGGGNTIYF,TGCGCCAGCAGTGATGCAGGAGGAGGAAACACCATATATTTT
TRBV19,TRBJ1-1,NA,NA,CASSRQQNTEAFF,TGTGCCAGTAGTCGACAGCAGAACACTGAAGCTTTCTTT
TRBV18,TRBJ1-1,NA,NA,CASSPSPLSDSEAFF,TGTGCCAGCTCACCAAGCCCCCTTAGCGACAGTGAAGCTTTCTTT
TRBV27,TRBJ2-1,few,TRBD2,CASSRTLAAPSYNEQFF,TGTGCCAGCAGCCGAACCCTAGCGGCCCCCTCCTACAATGAGCAGTTCTTC
TRBV9,TRBJ1-5,NA,NA,CASSPGATAGQPQHF,TGTGCCAGCAGCCCCGGGGCAACAGCTGGTCAGCCCCAGCATTTT
TRBV2,TRBJ2-7,NA,NA,CANSVIGKGYEQYF,TGTGCCAACAGCGTGATCGGGAAAGGATACGAGCAGTACTTC
TRBV9,TRBJ2-2,NA,NA,CASRTGMDTGELFF,TGTGCCAGCAGGACGGGGATGGACACCGGGGAGCTGTTTTTT
TRBV28,TRBJ2-7,NA,NA,CASSSSGLSSYEQYF,TGTGCCAGCAGTTCATCGGGACTCAGCTCCTACGAGCAGTACTTC
TRBV4-2,TRBJ1-1,few,NA,CASSRVGGNTEAFF,TGTGCCAGCAGCCGAGTAGGCGGGAACACTGAAGCTTTCTTT
TRBV5-1,TRBJ2-3,NA,TRBD2,CASSSRTREADTQYF,TGCGCCAGCAGCTCCCGGACTAGAGAGGCAGATACGCAGTATTTT
TRBV4-3,TRBJ2-5,NA,NA,CASSQEGWETQYF,TGCGCCAGCAGCCAAGAAGGGTGGGAGACCCAGTACTTC
TRBV4-3,TRBJ2-5,NA,TRBD1,CVSSQAIGTGRLETQYF,TGCGTCAGCAGCCAAGCTATCGGGACAGGAAGATTGGAGACCCAGTACTTC
TRBV27,TRBJ1-5,NA,NA,CASSPNHPGLQPQHF,TGTGCCAGCAGCCCGAACCACCCGGGGCTTCAGCCCCAGCATTTT